This T cell receptor (beta chain) was observed in a study of cytomegalovirus exposure and HLA in healthy donors. General observations from the study: Reports indicated that the classifier achieved high specificity and sensitivity in diagnosing cytomegalovirus status. Altogether, 164 TCR beta chains were recorded as cytomegalovirus-associated. Many donors shared some public TCRs, even though most TCR sequences were rare.

This CDR3 is built from 16 residues. Germline V gives CDR1 MDHEN, CDR2 SYDVKM. With 6 bases removed from V and 2 bases from J, the gap between germline ends came to 20 bases. Comment on this clone: Antigen: not known.

Profiled with immunoSEQ multiplex PCR; TCRdb holds only in-frame clones, not every one. The sample shows some 160,000 clones, around nine tenths of them seen only once. The sequence was obtained from a young man in good health and CMV-seronegative. Material: PBMCs. The chain links TRBV28 to TRBJ2-7; D might be TRBD2 (7 bases). The CDR3 nucleotides read TGTGCCAGCAGCGGGGGGAGGGGGACTTTTACCTACGAGCAGTACTTC. Its protein is CASSGGRGTFTYEQYF.